A selection of T cell receptor beta chains follows, all from one sample in a study of blood T cell repertoires in COVID-19. Clones were read by immunoSEQ multiplex PCR, and TCRdb kept only the in-frame ones, dropping some. The sample includes approximately 150,000 clones, approximately 81% of them seen just once. The sequenced sample consisted of peripheral blood. These receptors all stem from a man aged 35-49 years with acute or convalescent COVID-19. The conserved cysteine and the conserved F or W are not part of the CDR3 here.

>9|TRBV2
ASSENRGAF
>11|TRBV19
ASSIREYNEQF
>12|TRBV2
ASKIDRSNTEAF
>14|TRBV5-4
ASGASRVSPTTEAF
>13|TRBV7-2
ASSSQGRTNTEAF
>13|TRBV6-2/TRBV6-3
ASSYAGAGNQPQH
>12|TRBV5-1
ASSLQRGTDTQY
>13|TRBV4-3
ASSQDTGVPYGYT
>14|TRBV10-3
AISDQGRRSGNTIY
>13|TRBV7-2
ASSPDRGRNSPLH
>13|TRBV5-4
ASSSLDRGLFGYT
>13|TRBV5-1
ASSGQGVGTGELF
>14|TRBV4-1
ASSRGTGGTNQPQH
>12|TRBV6-5
ASRRTAANYGYT
>11|TRBV2
AGDRADNSPLH
>14|TRBV10-3
AISRTGDSLNTEAF
>10|TRBV29-1
SVGQGDTEAF
>13|TRBV5-4
ASSDRDRANYGYT
>13|TRBV27
ASSPDRGGTNGYT
>16|TRBV5-1
ASRLRASRTGDNQPQH
>11|TRBV10-3
AISEIGSQPQH
>13|TRBV27
ASSGNNLGGREQF
>13|TRBV11-1
ASSLAGTRNYEQY
>12|TRBV3-1/TRBV3-2
ASSPGQSNEKLF
>11|TRBV29-1
SAPHDTRYGYT
>12|TRBV18
ASSPLAGDYEQY
>12|TRBV24-1
ATSDAGWNNEQF
>11|TRBV10-3
AVSAGGNQPQH
>12|TRBV13
ASSLGTGTYGYT
>13|TRBV4-1
ASSPQGTSYNEQF
>11|TRBV9
ASSAAGFGELF
>13|TRBV6-1
ASSVTGGKATEAF
>12|TRBV3-1/TRBV3-2
ASSTRQTNEKLF
>13|TRBV15
ATSRDRGGGYEQY
>11|TRBV10-3
AISVGSNEKLF
>12|TRBV2
ASISEVRTDTQY
>11|TRBV24-1
ATSQGGNQPQH
>16|TRBV18
ASSPPSLRSTSGNTIY
>12|TRBV28
ASNLDRGNTEAF
>11|TRBV29-1
SVLEQGSHGYT
>13|TRBV4-2
ASSQEGGVTGELF
>11|TRBV6-5
ASSTGGYTEAF
>12|TRBV10-2
ASSLQLGRNEQF
>12|TRBV5-6
ASSPRQGSSPLH
>13|TRBV10-3
AISPTWDRGYGYT
>11|TRBV30
AWSPGSGYGYT
>14|TRBV4-1
ASSQDWPGSSYEQY
>13|TRBV28
ASGGGRGSNQPQH
>9|TRBV20-1
SADDSYGYT
>12|TRBV6-5
ASSYSGRAMQLF
>14|TRBV5-1
ASSPGQGFINYGYT
>12|TRBV2
ASSEGGEDTEAF
>15|TRBV5-1
ASSLSADRAMNTEAF
>13|TRBV7-2
ASSPGTGFLDTQY